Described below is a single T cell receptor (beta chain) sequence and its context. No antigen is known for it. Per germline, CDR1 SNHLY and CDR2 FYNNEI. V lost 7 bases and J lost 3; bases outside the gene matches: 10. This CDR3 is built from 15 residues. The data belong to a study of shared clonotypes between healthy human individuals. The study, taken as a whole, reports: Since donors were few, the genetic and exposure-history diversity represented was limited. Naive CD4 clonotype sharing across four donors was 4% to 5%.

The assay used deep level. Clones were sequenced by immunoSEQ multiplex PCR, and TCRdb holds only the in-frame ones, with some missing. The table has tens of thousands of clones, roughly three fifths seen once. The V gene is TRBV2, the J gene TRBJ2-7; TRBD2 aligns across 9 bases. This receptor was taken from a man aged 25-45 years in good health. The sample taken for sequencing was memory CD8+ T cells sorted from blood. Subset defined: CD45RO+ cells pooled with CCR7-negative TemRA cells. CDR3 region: CASTVRLAGYYEQYF. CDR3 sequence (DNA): TGTGCCAGCACGGTCAGGCTAGCGGGATACTACGAGCAGTACTTC.